The rows below give T cell receptor beta chains drawn from one sample of a study of shared T cell receptors in the human thymus. Here immunoSEQ multiplex PCR was the method, and the copy in TCRdb shows in-frame clones only, minus some. The data show hundreds of thousands of clones, about 90% seen once. These same records also appear under a second study, on human thymus T cells.

Sequencing was carried out using thymocytes. These receptors originate from a boy under two years old with a congenital heart defect. Both conserved end residues are part of each CDR3. Each record gives: clone size, D gene, J gene, V gene, CDR3 protein, CDR3 DNA. A D gene is named only where the DNA matches it firmly. The listing skips clone size in some rows; elsewhere it reads once, few, many or a size class.

clone size: .
D gene: .
J gene: TRBJ1-1
V gene: TRBV5-1
CDR3 protein: CASSLGPGMNTEAFF
CDR3 DNA: TGCGCCAGCAGCTTAGGGCCAGGGATGAACACTGAAGCTTTCTTT

clone size: .
D gene: .
J gene: TRBJ2-3
V gene: TRBV27
CDR3 protein: CASSLSGLLDTDTQYF
CDR3 DNA: TGTGCCAGCAGTTTATCTGGGCTGTTAGACACAGATACGCAGTATTTT

clone size: .
D gene: .
J gene: TRBJ2-2
V gene: TRBV5-4
CDR3 protein: CASSAGRGSNPSFDGELFF
CDR3 DNA: TGTGCCAGCAGCGCGGGACGGGGGAGTAACCCTTCCTTCGACGGGGAGCTGTTTTTT

clone size: .
D gene: .
J gene: TRBJ2-7
V gene: TRBV9
CDR3 protein: CASSSRDSYEQYF
CDR3 DNA: TGTGCCAGCAGCAGCCGGGACTCCTACGAGCAGTACTTC

clone size: .
D gene: TRBD2
J gene: TRBJ2-5
V gene: TRBV7-2
CDR3 protein: CASSFFGTSGQETQYF
CDR3 DNA: TGTGCCAGCAGCTTCTTCGGGACTAGCGGCCAAGAGACCCAGTACTTC

clone size: .
D gene: TRBD2
J gene: TRBJ2-7
V gene: TRBV5-6
CDR3 protein: CASSFAPGLAGPSSYEQYF
CDR3 DNA: TGTGCCAGCAGCTTCGCCCCGGGACTAGCGGGACCCAGCTCCTACGAGCAGTACTTC

clone size: .
D gene: TRBD1
J gene: TRBJ2-1
V gene: TRBV27
CDR3 protein: CASRPMTGTYNEQFF
CDR3 DNA: TGTGCCAGCAGACCCATGACAGGGACCTACAATGAGCAGTTCTTC

clone size: once
D gene: TRBD2
J gene: TRBJ2-7
V gene: TRBV2
CDR3 protein: CASSETSRSYEQYF
CDR3 DNA: TGTGCCAGCAGTGAGACTAGCCGCTCCTACGAGCAGTACTTC

clone size: .
D gene: .
J gene: TRBJ1-1
V gene: TRBV29-1
CDR3 protein: CSAGAMNTEAFF
CDR3 DNA: TGCAGCGCAGGGGCCATGAACACTGAAGCTTTCTTT

clone size: .
D gene: TRBD2
J gene: TRBJ2-7
V gene: TRBV28
CDR3 protein: CASSLGSGSFYEQYF
CDR3 DNA: TGTGCCAGCAGTTTGGGGAGCGGGAGTTTCTACGAGCAGTACTTC

clone size: once
D gene: TRBD2
J gene: TRBJ2-1
V gene: TRBV5-4
CDR3 protein: CASSLRERGVQFF
CDR3 DNA: TGTGCCAGCAGCTTGAGGGAGCGGGGAGTCCAGTTCTTC

clone size: .
D gene: TRBD1
J gene: TRBJ1-6
V gene: TRBV19
CDR3 protein: CASSVRGQGNSPLHF
CDR3 DNA: TGTGCCAGTAGTGTACGGGGACAGGGGAATTCACCCCTCCACTTT

clone size: .
D gene: .
J gene: TRBJ1-2
V gene: TRBV27
CDR3 protein: CASISTGGIGGYTF
CDR3 DNA: TGTGCCAGCATCTCAACGGGGGGAATAGGGGGCTACACCTTC

clone size: once
D gene: .
J gene: TRBJ1-2
V gene: TRBV9
CDR3 protein: CASSVGRVANYGYTF
CDR3 DNA: TGTGCCAGCAGCGTAGGTCGGGTAGCTAACTATGGCTACACCTTC

clone size: .
D gene: .
J gene: TRBJ1-6
V gene: TRBV6-5
CDR3 protein: CASSYVTENSPLHF
CDR3 DNA: TGTGCCAGCAGTTACGTGACAGAGAATTCACCCCTCCACTTT

clone size: .
D gene: .
J gene: TRBJ1-6
V gene: TRBV7-2
CDR3 protein: CASALRRRGQQYNSPLHF
CDR3 DNA: TGTGCCAGCGCCTTGAGGAGGCGGGGGCAGCAATATAATTCACCCCTCCACTTT

clone size: .
D gene: TRBD1
J gene: TRBJ2-6
V gene: TRBV14
CDR3 protein: CASSQDPTGEGPISGANVLTF
CDR3 DNA: TGTGCCAGCAGCCAAGATCCCACAGGGGAAGGTCCCATCTCTGGGGCCAACGTCCTGACTTTC

clone size: .
D gene: TRBD2
J gene: TRBJ2-5
V gene: TRBV9
CDR3 protein: CASSVVSGRQETQYF
CDR3 DNA: TGTGCCAGCAGCGTAGTCAGCGGGAGACAAGAGACCCAGTACTTC

clone size: .
D gene: .
J gene: TRBJ1-3
V gene: TRBV9
CDR3 protein: CASSVGSGTQNTIYF
CDR3 DNA: TGTGCCAGCAGCGTAGGATCCGGGACACAGAACACCATATATTTT

clone size: .
D gene: TRBD1
J gene: TRBJ1-5
V gene: TRBV27
CDR3 protein: CASSPQGGGNQPQHF
CDR3 DNA: TGTGCCAGCAGTCCACAGGGGGGGGGCAATCAGCCCCAGCATTTT

clone size: .
D gene: .
J gene: TRBJ1-3
V gene: TRBV6-5
CDR3 protein: CASSFSPPGGNTIYF
CDR3 DNA: TGTGCCAGCAGTTTTTCACCCCCCGGGGGAAACACCATATATTTT

clone size: .
D gene: .
J gene: TRBJ2-1
V gene: TRBV13
CDR3 protein: CASSLGRLGGDLRYNEQFF
CDR3 DNA: TGTGCCAGCAGCTTAGGCCGACTAGGAGGGGATCTGAGGTACAATGAGCAGTTCTTC

clone size: .
D gene: .
J gene: TRBJ1-5
V gene: TRBV4-3
CDR3 protein: CASSQGPWQRQPAGSNQPQHF
CDR3 DNA: TGCGCCAGCAGCCAGGGTCCATGGCAGCGACAGCCCGCAGGGAGCAATCAGCCCCAGCATTTT

clone size: .
D gene: TRBD2
J gene: TRBJ2-7
V gene: TRBV2
CDR3 protein: CASGRVDEQYF
CDR3 DNA: TGTGCCAGCGGGAGGGTCGACGAGCAGTACTTC

clone size: .
D gene: TRBD1
J gene: TRBJ2-1
V gene: TRBV5-1
CDR3 protein: CASRGQGVSYNEQFF
CDR3 DNA: TGCGCCAGCAGGGGACAGGGGGTCTCCTACAATGAGCAGTTCTTC

clone size: .
D gene: TRBD2
J gene: TRBJ2-3
V gene: TRBV6-9
CDR3 protein: CASTPRAGGTDTQYF
CDR3 DNA: TGTGCCAGCACCCCCCGAGCGGGGGGTACAGATACGCAGTATTTT

clone size: .
D gene: .
J gene: TRBJ2-5
V gene: TRBV25-1
CDR3 protein: CASSEISRLQETQYF
CDR3 DNA: TGTGCCAGCAGTGAAATCTCGCGGCTCCAAGAGACCCAGTACTTC

clone size: .
D gene: TRBD1
J gene: TRBJ2-1
V gene: TRBV7-3
CDR3 protein: CASSLIPGQGSGNEQFF
CDR3 DNA: TGTGCCAGCAGCTTAATTCCCGGACAGGGATCAGGCAATGAGCAGTTCTTC

clone size: .
D gene: .
J gene: TRBJ1-4
V gene: TRBV27
CDR3 protein: CASSLQGGEKLFF
CDR3 DNA: TGTGCCAGCAGTTTACAGGGAGGCGAAAAACTGTTTTTT

clone size: few
D gene: TRBD1
J gene: TRBJ1-5
V gene: TRBV27
CDR3 protein: CASSESRTGKSQPQHF
CDR3 DNA: TGTGCCAGCAGTGAATCCCGGACAGGGAAGAGCCAACCCCAGCATTTT

clone size: .
D gene: TRBD1
J gene: TRBJ1-5
V gene: TRBV28
CDR3 protein: CASSWDNRDRVNQPQHF
CDR3 DNA: TGTGCCAGCAGTTGGGATAACCGGGACAGGGTCAATCAGCCCCAGCATTTT

clone size: .
D gene: .
J gene: TRBJ2-2
V gene: TRBV2
CDR3 protein: CASIGGPPPRSTGELFF
CDR3 DNA: TGTGCCAGCATAGGGGGACCTCCACCAAGATCCACCGGGGAGCTGTTTTTT

clone size: .
D gene: TRBD1
J gene: TRBJ2-5
V gene: TRBV11-3
CDR3 protein: CASSLTGGPQETQYF
CDR3 DNA: TGTGCCAGCAGCTTGACAGGGGGGCCCCAAGAGACCCAGTACTTC

clone size: .
D gene: .
J gene: TRBJ1-2
V gene: TRBV28
CDR3 protein: CASSLSPGVNYGYTF
CDR3 DNA: TGTGCCAGCAGTCTCTCACCCGGAGTTAACTATGGCTACACCTTC

clone size: .
D gene: TRBD2
J gene: TRBJ2-2
V gene: TRBV9
CDR3 protein: CASSVESGGVPGELFF
CDR3 DNA: TGTGCCAGCAGCGTAGAGTCGGGAGGGGTTCCCGGGGAGCTGTTTTTT

clone size: once
D gene: TRBD1
J gene: TRBJ2-7
V gene: TRBV10-3
CDR3 protein: CAIKPGTGGGYEQYF
CDR3 DNA: TGTGCCATCAAGCCCGGGACAGGGGGCGGGTACGAGCAGTACTTC

clone size: .
D gene: .
J gene: TRBJ2-7
V gene: TRBV20-1
CDR3 protein: CSARDRHEQYF
CDR3 DNA: TGCAGTGCTAGAGACAGGCACGAGCAGTACTTC

clone size: .
D gene: TRBD1
J gene: TRBJ2-5
V gene: TRBV4-2
CDR3 protein: CASSQDAPNRDRVGTQYF
CDR3 DNA: TGTGCCAGCAGCCAAGATGCCCCTAACCGGGACAGGGTAGGGACCCAGTACTTC

clone size: .
D gene: .
J gene: TRBJ1-2
V gene: TRBV19
CDR3 protein: CASSIPTFNYGYTF
CDR3 DNA: TGTGCCAGTAGTATCCCGACATTCAACTATGGCTACACCTTC

clone size: .
D gene: .
J gene: TRBJ2-5
V gene: TRBV5-1
CDR3 protein: CASSFSRRTETQYF
CDR3 DNA: TGCGCCAGCAGCTTTTCCAGGCGCACGGAGACCCAGTACTTC

clone size: .
D gene: .
J gene: TRBJ1-5
V gene: TRBV19
CDR3 protein: CASSHPNRDGNQPQHF
CDR3 DNA: TGTGCCAGTAGCCACCCCAACAGGGATGGCAATCAGCCCCAGCATTTT

clone size: .
D gene: .
J gene: TRBJ1-4
V gene: TRBV28
CDR3 protein: CASSEGEGDNEKLFF
CDR3 DNA: TGTGCCAGCAGTGAGGGGGAAGGCGATAATGAAAAACTGTTTTTT

clone size: .
D gene: TRBD2
J gene: TRBJ2-6
V gene: TRBV30
CDR3 protein: CAWTFVKPIAGGAGANVLTF
CDR3 DNA: TGTGCCTGGACTTTCGTCAAACCCATAGCGGGGGGGGCTGGGGCCAACGTCCTGACTTTC

clone size: .
D gene: TRBD1
J gene: TRBJ1-2
V gene: TRBV6-1
CDR3 protein: CASSGTGFYGYTF
CDR3 DNA: TGTGCCAGCAGTGGGACAGGCTTCTATGGCTACACCTTC

clone size: .
D gene: .
J gene: TRBJ1-1
V gene: TRBV21-1
CDR3 protein: CASSFTGFFTEAFF
CDR3 DNA: TGTGCCAGCAGCTTTACCGGGTTCTTCACTGAAGCTTTCTTT

clone size: few
D gene: .
J gene: TRBJ1-2
V gene: TRBV14
CDR3 protein: CASSQDSGTNYGYTF
CDR3 DNA: TGTGCCAGCAGCCAAGATTCGGGGACTAACTATGGCTACACCTTC

clone size: .
D gene: TRBD1
J gene: TRBJ1-3
V gene: TRBV4-3
CDR3 protein: CASSQVYPGQSSGNTIYF
CDR3 DNA: TGCGCCAGCAGCCAAGTGTATCCGGGACAGAGCTCTGGAAACACCATATATTTT

clone size: once
D gene: .
J gene: TRBJ2-7
V gene: TRBV27
CDR3 protein: CASSLTRAYEQYF
CDR3 DNA: TGTGCCAGCTCATTGACTAGGGCCTACGAGCAGTACTTC

clone size: .
D gene: .
J gene: TRBJ2-3
V gene: TRBV2
CDR3 protein: CASSDLEVDDTQYF
CDR3 DNA: TGTGCCAGCAGTGATCTGGAGGTAGATGATACGCAGTATTTT

clone size: .
D gene: TRBD1
J gene: TRBJ2-2
V gene: TRBV2
CDR3 protein: CASSTGGQANTGELFF
CDR3 DNA: TGTGCCAGCAGTACAGGGGGACAAGCGAACACCGGGGAGCTGTTTTTT

clone size: .
D gene: TRBD1
J gene: TRBJ1-2
V gene: TRBV7-9
CDR3 protein: CASSIRTGGQGKNYGYTF
CDR3 DNA: TGTGCCAGCAGCATACGGACTGGGGGACAGGGGAAAAATTATGGCTACACCTTC

clone size: .
D gene: TRBD2
J gene: TRBJ2-4
V gene: TRBV28
CDR3 protein: CASSLTTSITKNIQYF
CDR3 DNA: TGTGCCAGCAGTTTGACGACTAGCATTACCAAAAACATTCAGTACTTC

clone size: .
D gene: TRBD1
J gene: TRBJ2-3
V gene: TRBV4-3
CDR3 protein: CASSQEGQNTDTQYF
CDR3 DNA: TGCGCCAGCAGCCAAGAGGGACAGAACACAGATACGCAGTATTTT

clone size: .
D gene: .
J gene: TRBJ2-7
V gene: TRBV21-1
CDR3 protein: CASSKVRASYEQYF
CDR3 DNA: TGTGCCAGCAGCAAAGTTCGCGCTTCCTACGAGCAGTACTTC

clone size: .
D gene: .
J gene: TRBJ1-1
V gene: TRBV2
CDR3 protein: CASSGEGNTEAFF
CDR3 DNA: TGTGCCAGCAGTGGGGAGGGAAATACTGAAGCTTTCTTT

clone size: .
D gene: TRBD2
J gene: TRBJ2-1
V gene: TRBV11-3
CDR3 protein: CASSPSGSGRAPTEQFF
CDR3 DNA: TGTGCCAGCAGCCCCTCAGGTAGCGGGAGGGCGCCCACTGAGCAGTTCTTC

clone size: .
D gene: TRBD1
J gene: TRBJ1-4
V gene: TRBV18
CDR3 protein: CASSGTGKDGEKLFF
CDR3 DNA: TGTGCCAGCTCAGGGACAGGGAAGGATGGTGAAAAACTGTTTTTT

clone size: once
D gene: TRBD2
J gene: TRBJ2-1
V gene: TRBV7-6
CDR3 protein: CASSIASGGGSSYNEQFF
CDR3 DNA: TGTGCCAGCAGCATTGCTAGCGGGGGGGGTAGCTCCTACAATGAGCAGTTCTTC

clone size: .
D gene: TRBD2
J gene: TRBJ2-7
V gene: TRBV5-6
CDR3 protein: CASSLVALTSGRVSYEQYF
CDR3 DNA: TGTGCCAGCAGCTTGGTCGCGTTGACTAGCGGGAGGGTTTCCTACGAGCAGTACTTC